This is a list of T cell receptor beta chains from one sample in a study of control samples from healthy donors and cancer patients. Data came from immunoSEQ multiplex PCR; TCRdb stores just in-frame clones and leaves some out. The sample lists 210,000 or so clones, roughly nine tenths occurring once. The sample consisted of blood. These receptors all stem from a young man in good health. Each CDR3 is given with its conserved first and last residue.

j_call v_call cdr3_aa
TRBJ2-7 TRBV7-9 CASSLGGSDYEQYF
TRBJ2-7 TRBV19 CASSVPGTREQYF
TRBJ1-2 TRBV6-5 CASSPRGRGINGYTF
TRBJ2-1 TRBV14 CASSPPRTGDHNEQFF
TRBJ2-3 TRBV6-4 CARSKCERDTEPDTQYF
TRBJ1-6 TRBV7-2 CASSSSSYNSPLHF
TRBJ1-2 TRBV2 CASSEGQDYGYTF
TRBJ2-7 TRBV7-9 CASSPKTGPYEQYF
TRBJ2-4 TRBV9 CASSARDLAGGYGNIQYF
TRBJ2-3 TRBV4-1 CASSQALAGRDTQYF
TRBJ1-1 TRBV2 CASSESGLYTEAFF
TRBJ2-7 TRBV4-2 CASSQGAGGLLGYEQYF
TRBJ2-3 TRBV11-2 CASSLVAGGRADTQYF
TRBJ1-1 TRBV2 CASSESGVMNTEAFF
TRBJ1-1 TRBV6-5 CASPKSGGINTEAFF
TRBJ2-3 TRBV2 CASTGLAGYSDTQYF
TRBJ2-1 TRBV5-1 CASSLAPGGANEQFF
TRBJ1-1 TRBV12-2 CASRFGRKEAFF
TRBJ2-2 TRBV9 CASSVASGGATGELFF
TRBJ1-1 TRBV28 CASSLLTGGYTEAFF
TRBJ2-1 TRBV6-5 CASSSHNREPHNEQFF
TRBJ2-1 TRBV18 CASSPTYNEQFF
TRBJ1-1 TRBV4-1 CASSQGRDGQGGTEAFF
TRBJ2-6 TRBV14 CASSQLRSGANVLTF
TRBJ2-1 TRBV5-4 CASSHQSRQGRNQQFF
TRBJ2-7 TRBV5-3 CARSSSGGHSYEQYF
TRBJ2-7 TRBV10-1 CASSEGRFEQYF
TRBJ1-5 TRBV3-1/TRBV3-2 CASSPSEVRGNQPQHF
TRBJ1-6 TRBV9 CASSHPSGQGALSSPLHF
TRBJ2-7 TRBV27 CASSSTGGYEQYF
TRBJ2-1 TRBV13 CASSSPGFGGFF
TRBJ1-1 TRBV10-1 CASSAEGAPNTEAFF
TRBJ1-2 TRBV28 CASSLGTGGWGYGYTF